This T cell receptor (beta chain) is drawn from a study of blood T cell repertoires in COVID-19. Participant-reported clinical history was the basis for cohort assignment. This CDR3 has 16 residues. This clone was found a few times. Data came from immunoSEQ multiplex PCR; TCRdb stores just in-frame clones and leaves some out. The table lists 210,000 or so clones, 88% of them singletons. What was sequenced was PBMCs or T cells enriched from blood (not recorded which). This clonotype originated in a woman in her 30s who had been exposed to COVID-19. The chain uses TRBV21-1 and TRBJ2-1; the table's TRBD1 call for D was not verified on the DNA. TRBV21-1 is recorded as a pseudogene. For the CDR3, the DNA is TGTGCCAGCAGCGATCGGGACAGGGACCACTACAATGAGCAGTTCTTC. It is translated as CASSDRDRDHYNEQFF.